This T cell receptor (beta chain) was captured in a study of early stage breast cancer tumors. Points from the study as a whole: Most shared enriched TCRB sequences were commonly generated ones.

Trimming shortened V by 2 bases and J by 3 bases, and 14 bases separated the two germline ends. The CDR3 consists of 16 residues. The germline CDR1 and CDR2 sequences are KGHSH and LQKENI. This clone turned up a few times. Its specificity is unknown. Here immunoSEQ multiplex PCR was the method, and the copy in TCRdb shows in-frame clones only, minus some. Among tens of thousands of clones listed, over 60% were seen once. Sequencing was done on a sample of blood. The chain uses TRBV18 and TRBJ1-3; D unresolved. The source of this sequence is a person aged 25 to 39 with breast cancer. The CDR3 DNA sequence: TGTGCCAGCTCACCAGGGCAGGTCGGAGGTGGAAACACCATATATTTT. Translated: CASSPGQVGGGNTIYF.